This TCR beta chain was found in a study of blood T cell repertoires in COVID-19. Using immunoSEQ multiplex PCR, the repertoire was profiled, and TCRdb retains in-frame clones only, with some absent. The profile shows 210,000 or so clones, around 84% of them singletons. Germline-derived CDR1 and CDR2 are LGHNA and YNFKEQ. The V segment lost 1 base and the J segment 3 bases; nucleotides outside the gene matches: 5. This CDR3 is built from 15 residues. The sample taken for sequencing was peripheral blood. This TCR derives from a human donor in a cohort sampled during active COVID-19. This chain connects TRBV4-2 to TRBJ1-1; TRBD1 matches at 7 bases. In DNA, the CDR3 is TGTGCCAGCAGCCAAGGTAACACAGGGGACACTGAAGCTTTCTTT. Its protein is CASSQGNTGDTEAFF.